This T cell receptor beta chain was sequenced in a study of blood T cell repertoires in COVID-19. Study in general: There were acute and convalescent COVID-19 samples, and they came from the United States, Italy and Spain. PBMCs, B-cell-depleted T cells, or T cells provided the cDNA or gDNA that made up the material.

Trimming at V came to 5 bases and at J to 5 bases, leaving 11 bases not matched to a gene. Germline V gene data show CDR1 as MDHEN and CDR2 as SYDVKM. CDR3 length equals 16 residues. In the original analysis: Counts of nucleated cells, estimated from reference gene primer amplification, were obtained. The data were produced by immunoSEQ multiplex PCR, yet TCRdb's version contains in-frame clones alone and is incomplete. The D gene and trimming were derived from the DNA, and the V and J assignments and clone size from that table. The data show around 180,000 clones, 79% seen once. The genes are TRBV28 and TRBJ2-1, with TRBD2 matching 8 bases. The sequenced sample consisted of peripheral blood. The receptor comes from a man between 60 and 75 years old with active or convalescent COVID-19. CDR3 residues: CASSNLAGNLHNEQFF. The CDR3 DNA is TGTGCCAGCAGTAATCTAGCGGGCAATTTGCACAATGAGCAGTTCTTC.